This TCR beta chain was documented in a study of beta chain features in type 1 diabetes. Whole-study findings and limits: Moderate yet significant TCRB CDR3 shortening was seen in Type 1 diabetes patients in all four CD4+ subsets.

About this clone itself: Its specificity is unknown.

Investigators reverse transcribed all isolated RNA, so they sequenced expressed TCRB transcripts. The repertoire was sequenced with immunoSEQ multiplex PCR; TCRdb's copy has only in-frame clones and lacks some. Of more than 250,000 clones in the sample, about 13% are singletons; the top ten hold about 0.016%. Looked up from germline, CDR1 is SGDLS and CDR2 is YYNGEE. This CDR3 is built from 13 residues. V lost 0 bases and J lost 10, with 11 bases in between. Input material: naive CD4+ T cells from blood. J is TRBJ2-1 and V is TRBV9; D unclear. The origin of this receptor is a young man with type 1 diabetes. CDR3 DNA: TGTGCCAGCAGCGTAGGTCTAGAAGGCGAGCAGTTCTTC. This encodes CASSVGLEGEQFF.